A single sample gave rise to the 30 T cell receptor beta chains below, sequenced in a study of memory CD4+ T cells and cytomegalovirus serostatus. The protocol was immunoSEQ multiplex PCR, while the TCRdb copy is restricted to in-frame clones and leaves out a portion. The sample lists 55,000 to 65,000 clones, 82% occurring once. Single viable CD3+CD4+CD8-CD45RO+ cells were sorted as the memory CD4+ T cells. Sequencing was carried out using memory CD4+ T cells from blood. The receptor source for this set is an adult in good health and CMV-seronegative. Some clones in this sample may be carry-over from other donors' samples.

This clone has only one observation. V gene TRBV5-1 combines with J gene TRBJ2-5; TRBD2 matches 7 bases. The junction had 16 bases not matched to a gene; V was cut back by 4 bases and J by 4 bases. Looked up from germline, CDR1 is SGHRS and CDR2 is YFSETQ. The CDR3 spans 17 residues. CDR3 sequence: CASSRATSVRGVETQYF. The DNA of the CDR3 is TGCGCCAGCAGCCGGGCTACTAGCGTGAGGGGAGTAGAGACCCAGTACTTC.

V usage is TRBV29-1 and J usage is TRBJ2-3, with 9 nucleotides matching TRBD1. In germline, CDR1 is SQVTM, CDR2 ANQGSEA. J gave up 6 bases and V 7 bases, and 14 bases lay outside the gene matches. The CDR3 extends over 15 amino acids. CDR3 amino acids: CSARTGVSLPDTQYF. The CDR3 coding sequence is TGCAGCGCCAGGACAGGGGTTTCTCTCCCGGATACGCAGTATTTT.

This clone was picked up a small number of times. The chain combines TRBV5-1 with TRBJ2-3; 12 bases agree with TRBD2. This CDR3 contains 17 residues. J lost 0 bases, V lost 4 bases, and 6 bases had no gene match. From germline, CDR1 is SGHRS and CDR2 YFSETQ. In DNA form, the CDR3 reads TGCGCCAGCAGCCTCCGGACTAGCGGGACCAGCACAGATACGCAGTATTTT. This codes for CASSLRTSGTSTDTQYF.

The V and J genes are TRBV27 and TRBJ2-1; 16 bases are a match to TRBD2. The CDR3 runs to 16 residues. Germline V gene data show CDR1 as MNHEY and CDR2 as SMNVEV (reference sequence). The V gene end was trimmed by 4 bases and the J gene end by 8 bases; junction bases not matched to a gene: 5. The DNA for the CDR3 is TGTGCCAGCAGTTCCGGGACTAGCGGGAGGGGCGATGAGCAGTTCTTC. Translating gives CASSSGTSGRGDEQFF.

This clone was seen only a few times. Other DNA sequences from this sample encode an identical CDR3 as well. The rearrangement links TRBV19 to TRBJ2-3; D may be TRBD2 (5 bases). This CDR3 spans 12 amino acids. CDR1 is LNHDA, CDR2 SQIVND, per germline (reference sequence). Trimming shortened V by 2 bases and J by 5 bases, and 5 bases separated the two germline ends. The DNA of the CDR3 is TGTGCCAGTAGTATAAGCGGAGATACGCAGTATTTT. Translation gives CASSISGDTQYF.

The chain has TRBV4-3 and TRBJ2-2; 9 positions agree with TRBD2. V gave up 2 bases and J gave up 6 bases; unmatched junction bases: 7. CDR1 is LGHNA and CDR2 is YSLEER in the germline V gene. This CDR3 is 16 amino acids long. CDR3 region: CASSQPSGTSPGELFF. The CDR3, as DNA: TGCGCCAGCAGCCAACCTTCAGGGACTAGCCCCGGGGAGCTGTTTTTT.

This chain joins TRBV10-1 and TRBJ2-3; 8 bases fit TRBD2. Losses at the gene ends were 4 bases for V and 2 bases for J; bases not matched to a gene: 5. Germline V gene lookup returns CDR1 WNHNN and CDR2 SYGVQD (reference sequence). There are 15 residues in the CDR3. CDR3 sequence (DNA): TGCGCCAGCAGTGTAATAGCGGGATCCACAGATACGCAGTATTTT. Translated, it gives CASSVIAGSTDTQYF.

This clone has a single count. The same CDR3 can be traced to other DNA sequences in this sample. The J gene is TRBJ1-5, the V gene TRBV5-5; unclear D gene. Trimming removed 1 base at V and 1 base at J, with 3 bases between. There are 13 residues in the CDR3. CDR1 and CDR2 from the germline V gene are SGHKS and YYEKEE (reference sequence). The chain's CDR3 is CASSLYSNQPQHF. The CDR3 coding sequence is TGTGCCAGCAGCTTGTACAGCAATCAGCCCCAGCATTTT.

The chain uses TRBV5-6 and TRBJ1-1; D possibly corresponds to TRBD1 (6 bases). Trimming pared 0 bases from V and 4 bases from J, leaving 19 bases between. CDR1 is SGHDT, CDR2 YYEEEE, per germline. This CDR3 is 17 amino acids long. The CDR3 bases are TGTGCCAGCAGCTTGGCTGGGCGAACAGGAGGGGGCACTGAAGCTTTCTTT. This translates into CASSLAGRTGGGTEAFF.

This sequence joins TRBV6-4 and TRBJ2-2; 8 nucleotides line up with TRBD1. Germline CDR1 is MRHNA and CDR2 is SNTAGT. V shed 5 bases, J shed 3 bases, and the junction held 8 bases outside the gene matches. CDR3 length: 16 residues. The CDR3 bases are TGTGCCAGCAGTCTTGGACAGGGCCCCCACACCGGGGAGCTGTTTTTT. This translates into CASSLGQGPHTGELFF.

The chain has TRBV6-1 and TRBJ1-5; D gene unclear. Trimming took off 2 bases at V and 4 bases at J, with 18 bases between the two ends. Germline V gene sequence: CDR1 MNHNS, CDR2 SASEGT. This CDR3 region has 17 residues. CDR3 sequence: CASSESKVALGNQPQHF. The CDR3 nucleotides read TGTGCCAGCAGTGAAAGTAAGGTTGCGCTAGGAAATCAGCCCCAGCATTTT.

V and J are TRBV7-2 and TRBJ2-2; D possibly corresponds to TRBD2 (6 bases). Germline V CDR1 and CDR2: SGHTA, FQGNSA. CDR3 size: 15 residues. Trimming took off 5 bases at V and 3 bases at J, with 13 bases between the two ends. The CDR3: CASSDGGFYTGELFF. The CDR3 DNA reads as TGTGCCAGCAGCGATGGAGGGTTTTACACCGGGGAGCTGTTTTTT. Variable domain in full (rest from reference TRBV7-2 and TRBJ2-2): GAGVSQSPSNKVTEKGKDVELRCDPISGHTALYWYRQSLGQGLEFLIYFQGNSAPDKSGLPSDRFSAERTGGSVSTLTIQRTQQEDSAVYLCASSDGGFYTGELFFGEGSRLTVL.

The rearrangement links TRBV2 to TRBJ1-2; D is possibly TRBD1 (6 bases). The CDR3 extends over 15 amino acids. The V end lost 4 bases, the J end lost 8 bases, and 20 bases lay between the germline ends. The germline V gene has CDR1 SNHLY and CDR2 FYNNEI. Written as DNA, the CDR3 is TGTGCCAGCAGTGTTGGGTCAGGGGAGGTAGGAGGCTACACCTTC. Its protein product is CASSVGSGEVGGYTF.

V usage is TRBV7-9 and J usage is TRBJ1-4; TRBD1 aligns across 9 bases. The V gene end was trimmed by 3 bases and the J gene end by 5 bases; junction bases not matched to a gene: 1. Germline V gene sequence: CDR1 SEHNR, CDR2 FQNEAQ (reference sequence). This CDR3 is 14 amino acids long. The CDR3 spells CASSLGTGNEKLFF. The CDR3 DNA follows: TGTGCCAGCAGCTTGGGGACAGGGAATGAAAAACTGTTTTTT. The full variable domain, with the rest looked up from reference TRBV7-9 and TRBJ1-4, is DTGVSQNPRHKITKRGQNVTFRCDPISEHNRLYWYRQTLGQGPEFLTYFQNEAQLEKSRLLSDRFSAERPKGSFSTLEIQRTEQGDSAMYLCASSLGTGNEKLFFGSGTQLSVL.

The rearrangement uses TRBV29-1 and TRBJ2-3; tentatively, D is TRBD1 (7 bases). The germline V gene encodes CDR1 SQVTM and CDR2 ANQGSEA. The V gene lost 4 bases and the J gene lost 2 bases, with 13 bases spanning the gap. The CDR3 loop spans 14 amino acids. The CDR3: CSVVQGGVTDTQYF. In DNA form, the CDR3 reads TGCAGCGTTGTGCAGGGGGGAGTCACAGATACGCAGTATTTT.

The sample holds a few counts of this clone. This chain links TRBV7-2 with TRBJ2-1; 14 bases match TRBD2. In germline, CDR1 is SGHTA, CDR2 FQGNSA. This CDR3 contains 15 residues. Unmatched junction bases numbered 4, after V lost 2 bases and J lost 10 bases. As DNA, the CDR3 is TGTGCCAGCAGCTTATTGGGACTAGCGGGAGAAGAGCAGTTCTTC. Encoded protein: CASSLLGLAGEEQFF.

The chain employs TRBV5-4 and TRBJ2-7; 7 nucleotides line up with TRBD2. Per germline, CDR1 SGHNT and CDR2 YYREEE (reference sequence). This CDR3 region has 15 residues. V was clipped by 0 bases and J by 2 bases; unmatched bases: 5. In nucleotides, the CDR3 is TGTGCCAGCAGCTTGGGGCTAGCGGACACCTACGAGCAGTACTTC. Translated: CASSLGLADTYEQYF.

The CDR3 DNA follows: TGTGCCAGTAGTGTAACAGGGGGTTTCGGGACCCAGTACTTC. It specifies CASSVTGGFGTQYF. The V gene is TRBV19, the J gene TRBJ2-5; 8 bases fit TRBD1. Germline-derived CDR1 and CDR2 are LNHDA and SQIVND (reference sequence). Trimming took 5 bases from V and 7 from J; bases not matched to a gene: 9. CDR3 length: 14 residues.

The rearrangement links TRBV4-1 to TRBJ2-1; weak D call: TRBD2 (5 bases). Trimming left V 1 base short and J 4 bases short, with 5 bases between. This CDR3 has 13 amino acids. The germline gives CDR1 MGHRA, CDR2 YSYEKL. This CDR3 is CASSQGEYNEQFF. CDR3 sequence (DNA): TGCGCCAGCAGCCAAGGGGAGTACAATGAGCAGTTCTTC.

This clone was counted between two and nine times. This chain uses TRBV27 with TRBJ2-5, with D possibly called TRBD1 or TRBD2 (5 bases each). This CDR3 is built from 15 residues. V was cut by 5 bases and J by 5 bases, with 18 bases left in between. Germline assignment: CDR1 MNHEY and CDR2 SMNVEV (reference sequence). The CDR3 protein is CASSTDPGLRETQYF. DNA for the CDR3: TGTGCCAGCAGTACCGACCCGGGGCTCCGGGAGACCCAGTACTTC.

This chain links TRBV6-5 with TRBJ1-2, with TRBD1 identical over 8 bases. CDR3 size: 15 residues. Trimming at V came to 7 bases and at J to 5 bases, leaving 12 bases not matched to a gene. CDR1 and CDR2 (germline): MNHEY, SVGAGI. CDR3 protein: CASTRDRSWSYGYTF. The DNA for the CDR3 is TGTGCCAGCACCCGGGACAGGAGTTGGAGTTATGGCTACACCTTC.

The rearrangement uses TRBV28 and TRBJ1-4, with D maybe TRBD1 (5 bases). V lost 4 bases, J lost 3 bases, and 9 bases lay in between. The CDR3 is 14 amino acids. Germline-derived CDR1 and CDR2 are MDHEN and SYDVKM. CDR3 in DNA: TGTGCCAGCAGTTCCGCGGGGGCTAATGAAAAACTGTTTTTT. It codes for CASSSAGANEKLFF.

This chain joins TRBV7-2 and TRBJ1-1; TRBD1 is a possible D gene (6 bases). Per germline, CDR1 SGHTA and CDR2 FQGNSA. The CDR3 extends over 15 amino acids. V shed 3 bases and J shed 1 base, with 12 bases lying between them. This CDR3 reads CASSFGPRGNTEAFF. CDR3 DNA sequence: TGTGCCAGCAGCTTTGGTCCCAGGGGGAACACTGAAGCTTTCTTT.

CDR3 sequence (DNA): TGTGCCTGGGTTCGGGACCCTAATTCACCCCTCCACTTT. Amino acid sequence: CAWVRDPNSPLHF. The V call is TRBV30, the J call TRBJ1-6, with D perhaps TRBD1 (5 bases). This CDR3 is built from 13 residues. Germline CDR1 GTSNPN, CDR2 SVGIG (reference sequence). Trimming pared 5 bases from V and 6 bases from J, leaving 11 bases between.

The CDR3 DNA sequence: TGTGCCAGTAGTACTAGCGGGAGAGCCTACGAGCAGTACTTC. This gives the protein CASSTSGRAYEQYF. The rearrangement uses TRBV19 and TRBJ2-7, with 10 bases fitting TRBD2. In germline, CDR1 is LNHDA, CDR2 SQIVND (reference sequence). Trimming took 4 bases from V and 2 from J; bases not matched to a gene: 2. This CDR3 has 14 amino acids.

The CDR3 bases are TGCGCCAGCAGCCACCCGACCGGGGAGCTGTTTTTT. This encodes CASSHPTGELFF. V is TRBV4-1 and J is TRBJ2-2; D remains unclear. Trimming shortened V by 3 bases and J by 5 bases, and 4 bases separated the two germline ends. This CDR3 region has 12 residues. Germline assignment: CDR1 MGHRA and CDR2 YSYEKL.

This sequence joins TRBV7-3 and TRBJ1-6; D remains unclear. V was clipped by 1 base and J by 10 bases, with 11 bases between them. Germline CDR1 SGHTA, CDR2 FQGTGA. The CDR3 has 14 amino acids. CDR3 sequence reads: CASSLNRMGSPLHF. The CDR3 region has the DNA TGTGCCAGCAGCTTAAATAGGATGGGGTCACCCCTCCACTTT.

The chain links TRBV28 to TRBJ1-5; D may be TRBD1 (6 bases). Germline V gene sequence: CDR1 MDHEN, CDR2 SYDVKM. The CDR3 length is 11 residues. Trimming pared 8 bases from V and 6 bases from J, leaving 8 bases between. CDR3 nucleotides: TGTGCCAGCCAGACAGGTCAGCCCCAGCATTTT. This encodes CASQTGQPQHF.

This rearrangement joins TRBV6-1 to TRBJ2-7; D gene unclear. Germline loops: CDR1 MNHNS, CDR2 SASEGT. CDR3 length: 14 amino acids. With 1 base removed from V and 2 bases from J, the gap between germline ends came to 9 bases. The CDR3 loop reads CASSEGAGPYEQYF. In nucleotides, the CDR3 is TGTGCCAGCAGTGAAGGGGCAGGCCCCTACGAGCAGTACTTC.

The chain is built from TRBV6-5 and TRBJ1-1; TRBD1 matches at 8 bases. Germline V lookup: CDR1 MNHEY, CDR2 SVGAGI. V lost 5 bases to trimming and J lost 5 bases; unmatched junction nucleotides: 4. The CDR3 loop spans 13 amino acids. The CDR3 DNA sequence: TGTGCCAGCAGTCGGACAGGGTATACTGAAGCTTTCTTT. It specifies CASSRTGYTEAFF.